Below are 15 T cell receptor beta chains sequenced from a single sample in a study of T-cell reconstitution after alpha-beta-depleted transplantation in children listed by TCRdb under 2016. The protocol used for the library was PCR. Instrument on record: Illumina HiSeq 2500. To normalize quantification of the TCRbeta repertoire, the TCR libraries were built with molecular barcoding that relied on unique molecular identifiers. TCRdb itself trimmed the public reads at Q25 with fastp, ran MiXCR and retained productive beta chains. Rows matching on CDR3 protein sequence are summarized as one entry with the most common DNA and genes. The sample table lists hundreds of thousands of distinct CDR3 sequences, around 13% of them with a count of one. Around 0.76% of the sample goes to the ten largest clones. The treatment or condition label on this specimen signifies: allogeneic hematopoietic cell transplantation with graft depleted of TCRalphabeta T cells and CD19 B cells.

The source material was PBMCs, sampled before TCRalphabeta/CD19-depleted stem cell transplant. The receptor set was obtained from a girl aged 2-9 years with congenital amegakaryocytic thrombocytopenia, due to receive a stem cell transplant.

The chain's CDR3 is CASSFSAAQETQYF. CDR3 DNA: TGTGCCAGCAGTTTCTCAGCGGCGCAAGAGACCCAGTACTTC. This chain uses TRBV12-3 or TRBV12-4 with TRBJ2-5; perhaps TRBD2 as D (5 bases). The V and J ends lost 3 bases and 2 bases respectively, with 10 bases between them. CDR3 size: 14 residues.

The CDR3 sequence: CASRSQGNYGYTF. The DNA of the CDR3 is TGTGCCAGCAGATCACAGGGGAACTATGGCTACACCTTC. This rearrangement joins TRBV12-3 or TRBV12-4 to TRBJ1-2; 7 nucleotides agree with TRBD1. CDR3 size: 13 residues. Trimming cost V 6 bases and J 2 bases; bases outside gene matches: 3.

This chain links TRBV10-3 with TRBJ1-2, with no clear D. The CDR3 covers 14 residues. The germline gives CDR1 ENHRY, CDR2 SYGVKD. Trimming stripped 0 bases from V and 7 bases from J, with 12 bases between. CDR3 in DNA: TGTGCCATCAGTGAGTCGAGAGGGATCAGTGGCTACACCTTC. It specifies CAISESRGISGYTF.

This clonotype has a handful of counts. The genes are TRBV10-3 and TRBJ1-5; D possibly corresponds to TRBD1 (5 bases). The V gene lost 5 bases and the J gene lost 4 bases, with 18 bases spanning the gap. CDR1 and CDR2 from the germline V gene are ENHRY and SYGVKD. This CDR3 is built from 16 residues. CDR3 in DNA: TGTGCCATCAGTTCTCTCGAGGCAGGGACTAATCAGCCCCAGCATTTT. Amino acid sequence: CAISSLEAGTNQPQHF.

The genes are TRBV19 and TRBJ2-1, with TRBD2 matching over 9 bases. CDR1 LNHDA and CDR2 SQIVND come from the germline V gene (reference sequence). Trimming at V came to 6 bases and at J to 2 bases, leaving 8 bases not matched to a gene. The CDR3 runs 16 residues. The CDR3 reads CASRRTGTSPYNEQFF. DNA for the CDR3: TGTGCCAGTAGGCGAACCGGGACTAGCCCCTACAATGAGCAGTTCTTC.

The V and J genes are TRBV5-1 and TRBJ1-2, with 9 nucleotides matching TRBD1. Germline assignment: CDR1 SGHRS and CDR2 YFSETQ. With V trimmed by 4 bases and J by 4 bases, 20 bases remained unmatched. This CDR3 is built from 19 residues. The CDR3 nucleotides read TGCGCCAGCAGCCTACAACCTCCCGGGACAGGGAACGGGGCCTATGGCTACACCTTC. It specifies CASSLQPPGTGNGAYGYTF. The variable domain in full, completed from reference TRBV5-1 and TRBJ1-2, reads KAGVTQTPRYLIKTRGQQVTLSCSPISGHRSVSWYQQTPGQGLQFLFEYFSETQRNKGNFPGRFSGRQFSNSRSEMNVSTLELGDSALYLCASSLQPPGTGNGAYGYTFGSGTRLTVV.

The chain is built from TRBV6-5 and TRBJ2-1; 14 nucleotides align to TRBD2. The CDR3 length is 17 residues. Germline CDR1 and CDR2: MNHEY and SVGAGI. The trim removed 6 bases at V and 5 bases at J, leaving 9 bases unmatched. CDR3 bases: TGTGCCAGCAGCCCCTTGACTAGCGGGAGGGCTCACAATGAGCAGTTCTTC. As protein: CASSPLTSGRAHNEQFF.

This clonotype was picked up many times. This sequence joins TRBV29-1 and TRBJ2-7, with 7 positions matching TRBD1. The J segment lost 5 bases and the V segment lost 5 bases, leaving 15 bases of the junction unmatched. The germline gives CDR1 SQVTM, CDR2 ANQGSEA. The CDR3 runs 15 residues. The chain's CDR3 is CSVRLVKGAIHEQYF. CDR3 nucleotide sequence: TGCAGCGTTCGTCTGGTAAAGGGGGCTATCCACGAGCAGTACTTC.

The gene calls are TRBV2 and TRBJ2-1, with a possible D match to TRBD1 (6 bases). Trimming took 3 bases from V and 8 from J, leaving 26 bases between them. The CDR3 runs 18 residues. Germline V gene data show CDR1 as SNHLY and CDR2 as FYNNEI. CDR3 nucleotide sequence: TGTGCCAGCAGTGAGAGGGGGACCGGGCTAGCTATAATCCATGAGCAGTTCTTC. It encodes CASSERGTGLAIIHEQFF.

This clonotype appeared a few times. V is TRBV3-1 and J is TRBJ1-1; D unclear. The V end was cut by 4 bases, the J end by 5 bases, with 14 bases between. Germline V CDR1 and CDR2: LGHDT, YNNKEL (reference sequence). The CDR3 loop spans 14 amino acids. For the CDR3, the DNA is TGTGCCAGCAGCCCCCCGCGGAGACTAACTGAAGCTTTCTTT. It is translated as CASSPPRRLTEAFF.

In this sample, this clonotype turned up many times. The J gene is TRBJ1-4, the V gene TRBV29-1; tentative D call: TRBD1 (6 bases). Trimming took 3 bases from V and 9 from J, leaving 17 bases between them. The CDR3 runs 14 residues. Germline CDR1 and CDR2: SQVTM and ANQGSEA. CDR3: CSVEVAGANQKLFF. CDR3 coding DNA: TGCAGCGTTGAGGTGGCGGGGGCTAACCAAAAACTGTTTTTT.

Points on this clonotype: Since no conserved phenylalanine or tryptophan closes the CDR3, a read error is the likely cause. The chain has TRBV28 and TRBJ1-5; no clear D gene. There are 10 residues in the CDR3. Trimming stripped 6 bases from V and 6 bases from J, with 3 bases between. Germline V gene sequence: CDR1 MDHEN, CDR2 SYDVKM. The CDR3 DNA sequence: TGTGCCAGCAGCCTTCAGCCCCAGCATTAT. As protein: CASSLQPQHY.

The rearrangement links TRBV18 to TRBJ1-2; D may be TRBD1 (5 bases). V was shortened by 1 base and J by 8 bases, with 32 bases between the two germline ends. CDR3 length: 20 residues. Germline V CDR1 and CDR2: KGHSH, LQKENI. CDR3 DNA sequence: TGTGCCAGCTCACCACGGTTCTTCCGGACGGCCCAGTCCGGGACTAGAGGCTACACCTTC. Its protein is CASSPRFFRTAQSGTRGYTF.

This clonotype has a handful of counts. The V call is TRBV20-1, the J call TRBJ1-1; 10 bases map to TRBD1. CDR1 DFQATT and CDR2 SNEGSKA come from the germline V gene (reference sequence). This CDR3 has 13 residues. The V gene end was trimmed by 5 bases and the J gene end by 3 bases; junction bases not matched to a gene: 3. In nucleotides, the CDR3 is TGCAGTGCTGACAGGGGGCGGGACACTGAAGCTTTCTTT. Its translation is CSADRGRDTEAFF.

This clonotype was observed a few times. The chain combines TRBV29-1 with TRBJ2-1, with 7 bases that match TRBD2. Germline CDR1 SQVTM, CDR2 ANQGSEA. This CDR3 spans 16 amino acids. V dropped 7 bases and J dropped 0; count of bases not matched to a gene: 12. DNA of the CDR3: TGCAGCGCCCGGGACTACCGGTGGAGCTCCTACAATGAGCAGTTCTTC. As protein: CSARDYRWSSYNEQFF.